This T cell receptor beta chain was observed in a study of shared clonotypes between healthy human individuals. As for the study in general: The study used three CD4 naive, three CD4 memory, two CD8 naive and one CD8 memory plate per donor.

The data were produced by immunoSEQ multiplex PCR, yet TCRdb's version contains in-frame clones alone and is incomplete. Of 450,000 to 700,000 clones listed, over 95% are singletons. Germline CDR1 and CDR2: SGHRS and YFSETQ. This CDR3 spans 14 amino acids. Trimming took 4 bases from V and 2 from J, leaving 13 bases between them. Naive CD8 cells lacked CD45RO, underwent positive selection for CCR7 and left out terminally differentiated effector memory CD45RA+ cells. The material sequenced was naive CD8+ T cells sorted from blood. The TCR was taken from a woman aged 25-40 years in good health. The rearrangement joins TRBV5-1 to TRBJ2-7, with D perhaps matching TRBD1 (5 bases). This CDR3 is CASSADQGPYEQYF. The CDR3 bases are TGCGCCAGCAGCGCGGATCAGGGTCCCTACGAGCAGTACTTC.